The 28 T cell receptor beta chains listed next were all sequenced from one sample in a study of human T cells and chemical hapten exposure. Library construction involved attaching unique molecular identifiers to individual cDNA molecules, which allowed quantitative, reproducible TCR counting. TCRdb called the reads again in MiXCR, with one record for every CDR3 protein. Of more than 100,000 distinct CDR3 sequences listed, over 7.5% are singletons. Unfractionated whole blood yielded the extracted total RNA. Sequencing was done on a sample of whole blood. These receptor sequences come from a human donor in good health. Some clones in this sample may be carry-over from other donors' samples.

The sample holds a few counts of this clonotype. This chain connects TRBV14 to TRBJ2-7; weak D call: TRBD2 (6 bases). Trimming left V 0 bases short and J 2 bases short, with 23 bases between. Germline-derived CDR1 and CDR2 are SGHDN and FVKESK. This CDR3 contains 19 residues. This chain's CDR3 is CASSQEWGIGRDETYEQYF. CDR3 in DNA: TGTGCCAGCAGCCAAGAATGGGGGATTGGGCGGGACGAGACCTACGAGCAGTACTTC.

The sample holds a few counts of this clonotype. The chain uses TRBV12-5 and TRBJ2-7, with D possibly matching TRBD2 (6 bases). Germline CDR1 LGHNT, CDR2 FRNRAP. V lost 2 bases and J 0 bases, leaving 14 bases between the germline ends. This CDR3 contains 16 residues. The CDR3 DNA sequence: TGTGCTAGTGGTTTGCCGGGGGACTCCAGCTCCTACGAGCAGTACTTC. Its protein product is CASGLPGDSSSYEQYF.

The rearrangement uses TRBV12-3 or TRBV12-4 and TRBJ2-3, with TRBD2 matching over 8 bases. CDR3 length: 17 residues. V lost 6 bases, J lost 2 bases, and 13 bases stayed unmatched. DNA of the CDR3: TGTGCCAGCAGCGCCGGACTCGGAGCGGGAGTCACAGATACGCAGTATTTT. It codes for CASSAGLGAGVTDTQYF.

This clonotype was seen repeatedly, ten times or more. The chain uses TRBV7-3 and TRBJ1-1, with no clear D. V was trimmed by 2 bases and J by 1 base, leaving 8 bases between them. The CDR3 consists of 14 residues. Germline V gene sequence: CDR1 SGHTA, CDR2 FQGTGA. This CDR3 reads CASSLDNRNTEAFF. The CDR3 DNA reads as TGTGCCAGCAGCTTAGACAACAGGAACACTGAAGCTTTCTTT.

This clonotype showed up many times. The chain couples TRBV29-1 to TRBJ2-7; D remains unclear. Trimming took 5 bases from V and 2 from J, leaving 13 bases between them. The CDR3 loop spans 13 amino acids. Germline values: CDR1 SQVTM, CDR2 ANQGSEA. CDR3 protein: CSVTAETAYEQYF. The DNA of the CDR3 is TGCAGCGTTACCGCGGAGACTGCCTACGAGCAGTACTTC.

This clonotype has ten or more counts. The CDR3 DNA is TGTGCCAGCAGCTTGGCCGGGGGAACGAGCTCCTACGAGCAGTACTTC. It specifies CASSLAGGTSSYEQYF. The gene calls are TRBV7-9 and TRBJ2-7; a weak D match, TRBD2 (6 bases). This CDR3 is 16 amino acids long. Germline V gene data show CDR1 as SEHNR and CDR2 as FQNEAQ (reference sequence). V dropped 3 bases and J dropped 0 bases, with 15 bases sitting between them.

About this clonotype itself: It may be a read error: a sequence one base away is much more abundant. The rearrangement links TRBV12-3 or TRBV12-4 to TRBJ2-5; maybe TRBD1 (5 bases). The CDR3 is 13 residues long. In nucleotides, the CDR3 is TGTACCAGCAGTTTACAGGCCCAAGAGACCCAGTACTTC. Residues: CTSSLQAQETQYF.

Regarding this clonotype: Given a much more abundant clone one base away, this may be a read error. Here the CDR3 reads CAGSLFLNNEQFF. CDR3 coding DNA: TGTGCCGGCAGCTTGTTTCTGAACAATGAGCAGTTCTTC. This chain joins TRBV5-4 and TRBJ2-1; D call uncertain. The CDR3 spans 13 residues. The germline V gene encodes CDR1 SGHNT and CDR2 YYREEE (reference sequence). Filled out from reference TRBV5-4 and TRBJ2-1, the complete variable domain reads ETGVTQSPTHLIKTRGQQVTLRCSSQSGHNTVSWYQQALGQGPQFIFQYYREEENGRGNFPPRFSGLQFPNYSSELNVNALELDDSALYLCAGSLFLNNEQFFGPGTRLTVL.

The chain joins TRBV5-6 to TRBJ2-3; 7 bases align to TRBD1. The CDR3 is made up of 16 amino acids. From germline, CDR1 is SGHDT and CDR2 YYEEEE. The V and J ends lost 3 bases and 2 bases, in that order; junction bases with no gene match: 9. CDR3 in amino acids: CASSSMGDRLTDTQYF. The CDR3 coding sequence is TGTGCCAGCAGCTCGATGGGGGACAGACTCACAGATACGCAGTATTTT.

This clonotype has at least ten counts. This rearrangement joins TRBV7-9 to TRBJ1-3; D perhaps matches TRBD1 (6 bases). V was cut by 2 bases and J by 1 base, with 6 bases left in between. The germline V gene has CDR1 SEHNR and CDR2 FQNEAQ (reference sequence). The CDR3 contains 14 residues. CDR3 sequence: CASSLQGSGNTIYF. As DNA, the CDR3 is TGTGCCAGCAGCTTACAGGGGTCTGGAAACACCATATATTTT.

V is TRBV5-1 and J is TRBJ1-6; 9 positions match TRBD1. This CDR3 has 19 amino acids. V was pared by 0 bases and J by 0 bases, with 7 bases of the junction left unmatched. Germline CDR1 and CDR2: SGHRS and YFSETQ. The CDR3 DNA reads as TGCGCCAGCAGCTTGGGGACCGGGACAGGGAGCTCCTATAATTCACCCCTCCACTTT. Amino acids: CASSLGTGTGSSYNSPLHF.

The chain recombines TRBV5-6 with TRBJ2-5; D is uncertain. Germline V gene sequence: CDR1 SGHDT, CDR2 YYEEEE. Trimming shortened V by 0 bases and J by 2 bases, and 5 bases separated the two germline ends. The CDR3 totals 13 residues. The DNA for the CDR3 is TGTGCCAGCAGCTTGGACGTACAAGAGACCCAGTACTTC. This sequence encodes CASSLDVQETQYF.

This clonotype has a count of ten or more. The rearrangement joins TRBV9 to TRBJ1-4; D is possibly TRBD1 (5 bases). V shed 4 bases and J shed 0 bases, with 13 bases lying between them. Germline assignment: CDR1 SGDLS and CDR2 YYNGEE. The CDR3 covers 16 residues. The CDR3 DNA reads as TGTGCCAGCAGCAGGGGATTTGCGGCAACTAATGAAAAACTGTTTTTT. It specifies CASSRGFAATNEKLFF.

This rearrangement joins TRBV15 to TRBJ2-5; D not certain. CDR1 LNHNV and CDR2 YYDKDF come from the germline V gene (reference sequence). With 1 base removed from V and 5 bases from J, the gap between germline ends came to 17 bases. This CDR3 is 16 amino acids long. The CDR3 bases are TGTGCCACCAGCAGAGTGCCGACTTTTTTGGGGGAGACCCAGTACTTC. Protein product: CATSRVPTFLGETQYF.

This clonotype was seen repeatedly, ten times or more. The CDR3 coding sequence is TGTGCCAGCAGTCCCCACCCCGGGACCGCCCGCTACGAGCAGTACTTC. Encoded protein: CASSPHPGTARYEQYF. The chain combines TRBV12-3 or TRBV12-4 with TRBJ2-7; either TRBD1 or TRBD2 may supply D (5 bases each). CDR3 length equals 16 residues. Trimming left V 5 bases short and J 3 bases short, with 20 bases between.

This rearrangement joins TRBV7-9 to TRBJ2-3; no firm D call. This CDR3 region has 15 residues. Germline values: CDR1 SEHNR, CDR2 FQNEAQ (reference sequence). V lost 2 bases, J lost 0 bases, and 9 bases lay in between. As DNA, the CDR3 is TGTGCCAGCAGCTTACAGTCAGCTAGCACAGATACGCAGTATTTT. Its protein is CASSLQSASTDTQYF.

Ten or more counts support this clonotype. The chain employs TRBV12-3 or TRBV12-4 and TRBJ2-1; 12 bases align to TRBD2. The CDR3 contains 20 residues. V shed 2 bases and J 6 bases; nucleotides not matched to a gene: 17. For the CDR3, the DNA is TGTGCCAGCAGTTTAAGAAGGACGGTCGCTAGCGGGGGGGGCTTCAATGAGCAGTTCTTC. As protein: CASSLRRTVASGGGFNEQFF.

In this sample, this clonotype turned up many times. The CDR3 bases are TGTGCCATCTTCAACAGGGATCGGTATGGCTACACCTTC. Its translation: CAIFNRDRYGYTF. This chain uses TRBV2 with TRBJ1-2; TRBD1 might be the D (6 bases). CDR1 is SNHLY and CDR2 is FYNNEI in the germline V gene. This CDR3 has 13 residues. The ends were cut back, 10 bases at V and 5 bases at J, with 17 bases in the middle.

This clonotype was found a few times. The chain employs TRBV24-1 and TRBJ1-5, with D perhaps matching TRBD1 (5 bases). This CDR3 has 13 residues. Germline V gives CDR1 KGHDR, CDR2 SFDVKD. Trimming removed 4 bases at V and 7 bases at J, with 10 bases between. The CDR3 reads CATSEGGDQPQHF. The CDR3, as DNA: TGTGCCACCAGTGAGGGAGGGGACCAGCCCCAGCATTTT.

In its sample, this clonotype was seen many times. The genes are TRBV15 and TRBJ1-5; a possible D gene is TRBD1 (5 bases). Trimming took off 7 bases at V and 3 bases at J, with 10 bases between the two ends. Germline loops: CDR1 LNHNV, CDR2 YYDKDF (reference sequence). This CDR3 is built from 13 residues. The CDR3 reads CATNGHFNQPQHF. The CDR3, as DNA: TGTGCCACCAATGGACACTTCAATCAGCCCCAGCATTTT.

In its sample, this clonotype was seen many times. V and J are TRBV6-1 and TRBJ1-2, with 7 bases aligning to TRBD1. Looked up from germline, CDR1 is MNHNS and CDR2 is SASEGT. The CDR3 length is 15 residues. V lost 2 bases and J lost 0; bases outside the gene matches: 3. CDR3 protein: CASSEWTGPNYGYTF. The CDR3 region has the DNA TGTGCCAGCAGTGAATGGACAGGACCTAACTATGGCTACACCTTC.

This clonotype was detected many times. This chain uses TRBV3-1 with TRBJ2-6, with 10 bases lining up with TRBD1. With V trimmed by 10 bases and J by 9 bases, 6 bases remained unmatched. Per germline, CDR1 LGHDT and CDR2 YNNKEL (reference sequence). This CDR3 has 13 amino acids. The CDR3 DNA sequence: TGTGCCACCCGGGACAGGGGAGGCAACGTCCTGACTTTC. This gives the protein CATRDRGGNVLTF. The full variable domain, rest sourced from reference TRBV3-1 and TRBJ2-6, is DTAVSQTPKYLVTQMGNDKSIKCEQNLGHDTMYWYKQDSKKFLKIMFSYNNKELIINETVPNRFSPKSPDKAHLNLHINSLELGDSAVYFCATRDRGGNVLTFGAGSRLTVL.

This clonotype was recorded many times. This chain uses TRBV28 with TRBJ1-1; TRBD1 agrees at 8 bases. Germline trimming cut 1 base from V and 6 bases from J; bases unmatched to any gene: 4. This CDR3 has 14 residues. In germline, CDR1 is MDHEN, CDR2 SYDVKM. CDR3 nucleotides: TGTGCCAGCAGTTTATCGGACAGGGTCTCTGAAGCTTTCTTT. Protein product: CASSLSDRVSEAFF.

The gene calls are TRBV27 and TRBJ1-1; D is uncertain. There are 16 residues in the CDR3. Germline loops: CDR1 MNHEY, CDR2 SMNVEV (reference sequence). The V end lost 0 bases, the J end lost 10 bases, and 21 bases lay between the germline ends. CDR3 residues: CASSLSTGEGYSAAFF. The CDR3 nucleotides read TGTGCCAGCAGTTTATCTACTGGAGAAGGGTATTCCGCAGCTTTCTTT.

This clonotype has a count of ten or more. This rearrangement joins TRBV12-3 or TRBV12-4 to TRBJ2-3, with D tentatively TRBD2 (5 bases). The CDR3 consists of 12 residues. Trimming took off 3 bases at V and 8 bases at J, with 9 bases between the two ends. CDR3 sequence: CASSLKAVTQYF. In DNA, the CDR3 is TGTGCCAGCAGTTTGAAAGCGGTTACGCAGTATTTT.

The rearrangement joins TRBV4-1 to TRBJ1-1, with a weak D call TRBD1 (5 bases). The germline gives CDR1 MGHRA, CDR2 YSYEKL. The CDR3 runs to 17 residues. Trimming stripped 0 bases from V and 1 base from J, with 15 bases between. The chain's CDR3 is CASSQEAGRLGNTEAFF. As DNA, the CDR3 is TGCGCCAGCAGCCAAGAGGCGGGACGATTGGGGAACACTGAAGCTTTCTTT.

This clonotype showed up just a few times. CDR3 sequence: CASSQERPTGRGDTEAFF. In DNA form, the CDR3 reads TGCGCCAGCAGCCAAGAAAGGCCGACAGGGAGGGGGGACACTGAAGCTTTCTTT. V and J are TRBV4-3 and TRBJ1-1; 7 nucleotides line up with TRBD1. Germline V lookup: CDR1 LGHNA, CDR2 YSLEER. This CDR3 comprises 18 residues. The ends lost 0 bases at V and 3 bases at J; junction bases unmatched: 13.

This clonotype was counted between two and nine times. As DNA, the CDR3 is TGTGCCAGCAGCCTAGGGGGGGGGTTCGAGCAGTACTTC. It specifies CASSLGGGFEQYF. V gene TRBV7-2 combines with J gene TRBJ2-7, with a weak D call TRBD2 (7 bases). CDR1 and CDR2 from the germline V gene are SGHTA and FQGNSA. This CDR3 has 13 amino acids. With 5 bases removed from V and 6 bases from J, the gap between germline ends came to 14 bases.